Listed below are T cell receptor beta chains from one sample, sequenced in a study of blood T cell repertoires in COVID-19. Some clones are missing from TCRdb's copy, which holds only in-frame ones; the method was immunoSEQ multiplex PCR. Among about 95,000 clones listed, more than 80% were seen once. Sample: peripheral blood. These receptors came from a man older than 75 with COVID-19, enrolled during active disease. The CDR3 runs from the conserved cysteine through the conserved F or W. The D gene is left open where the match is weak. Not all rows give a size; the values are once, few, many and, for expanded clones, a class.

size	length	V	J	D	DNA	CDR3
.	16	TRBV6-6	TRBJ1-5	TRBD1	TGTGCCAGCAGTTATTCTACAGGGGTTGGTAATCAGCCCCAGCATTTT	CASSYSTGVGNQPQHF
.	17	TRBV28	TRBJ2-1	TRBD2	TGTGCCAGCAGTTCTACGACTAGCCGCTATCCTACAATGAGGCAGTTCTTC	CASSSTTSRYPTMRQFF
.	14	TRBV5-6	TRBJ2-7	.	TGTGCCAGCACCATTGCGGGGGCCCCCTACGAGCAGTACTTC	CASTIAGAPYEQYF
.	16	TRBV5-8	TRBJ1-1	TRBD1	TGTGCCAGCGGATCCCGGACAGGGGCTATGAACACTGAAGCTTTCTTT	CASGSRTGAMNTEAFF
.	15	TRBV4-3	TRBJ2-3	.	TGCGCCAGCAGCCAAGAACGGACTAGCACAGATACGCAGTATTTT	CASSQERTSTDTQYF
.	14	TRBV7-2	TRBJ2-1	TRBD2	TGTGCCAGTCTCGGGGCTAGCGGGTACAATGAGCAGTTCTTC	CASLGASGYNEQFF
.	11	TRBV28	TRBJ2-3	.	TGTGCCAGCAGCCACCGGGATACGCAGTATTTT	CASSHRDTQYF
.	15	TRBV9	TRBJ2-5	TRBD1	TGTGCCAGCAGCCCCACAGGGACAGGGCAGGAGACCCAGTACTTC	CASSPTGTGQETQYF
.	15	TRBV5-4	TRBJ2-7	TRBD2	TGTGCCAGCAGCTTGGGTAGCGGGGGTCCCTACGAGCAGTACTTC	CASSLGSGGPYEQYF
.	15	TRBV28	TRBJ1-5	.	TGTGCCAGCAGTTTATCCGGGTTTGGCAATCAGCCCCAGCATTTT	CASSLSGFGNQPQHF
.	14	TRBV12-5	TRBJ1-3	.	TGTGCTAGTGGTTTTGTCAGCTCTGGAAACACCATATATTTT	CASGFVSSGNTIYF
.	15	TRBV7-2	TRBJ2-7	.	TGTGCCAGCAGGCAATGGGGCAGGTCTCCCTACGAGCAGTACTTC	CASRQWGRSPYEQYF
.	15	TRBV6-5	TRBJ2-2	TRBD1	TGTGCCAGCAGGAGGCAGGGGGAAGGCACCGGGGAGCTGTTTTTT	CASRRQGEGTGELFF
.	14	TRBV24-1	TRBJ1-2	TRBD1	TGTGCCACCAGTGGACAGGGCGGAAGGGAGAGCTACACCTTC	CATSGQGGRESYTF
.	12	TRBV29-1	TRBJ2-2	.	TGCAGCTACCGGTCCAACACCGGGGAGCTGTTTTTT	CSYRSNTGELFF
.	14	TRBV11-2	TRBJ1-6	TRBD1	TGTGCCAGCAGCCCCCGGACAGGGGTATCACCCCTCCACTTT	CASSPRTGVSPLHF
once	16	TRBV5-1	TRBJ2-1	TRBD1	TGCGCCAGCAGCCCCTGGGGAGGGACAGGGAACAATGAGCAGTTCTTC	CASSPWGGTGNNEQFF
.	15	TRBV14	TRBJ1-1	.	TGTGCCAGCAGCCAAGTTTGGGGGGGAGGTACTGAAGCTTTCTTT	CASSQVWGGGTEAFF
.	15	TRBV5-8	TRBJ2-1	TRBD1	TGTGCCAGCAGCTTGGTAGGGGGCGAACCCAATGAGCAGTTCTTC	CASSLVGGEPNEQFF
.	16	TRBV10-3	TRBJ2-1	TRBD2	TGTGCCATCAGTCTATCCGGGACTAGCGGAAACAATGAGCAGTTCTTC	CAISLSGTSGNNEQFF
.	16	TRBV5-8	TRBJ2-2	.	TGTGCCAGCAGCTTGTACGCTGGCCCAAACACCGGGGAGCTGTTTTTT	CASSLYAGPNTGELFF
.	14	TRBV2	TRBJ1-5	.	TGTGCCAGCAGTGTTGGGCGAGGCAATCAGCCCCAGCATTTT	CASSVGRGNQPQHF
.	15	TRBV27	TRBJ1-5	.	TGTGCCAGCAGCCCTGGGGCCAGGGCAGATCAGCCCCAGCATTTT	CASSPGARADQPQHF
.	19	TRBV7-8	TRBJ2-7	.	TGTGCCAGCAGCTCTTATCTCCTTTTCCCCACTACGAGCTCCTACGAGCAGTACTTC	CASSSYLLFPTTSSYEQYF
.	14	TRBV7-3	TRBJ2-7	.	TGTGCCAGCAGCTTACTGGGGGGAGCCTACGAGCAGTACTTC	CASSLLGGAYEQYF
.	15	TRBV6-6	TRBJ1-2	.	TGTGCCAGCAGTTTAACCCATCAGAATAACTATGGCTACACCTTC	CASSLTHQNNYGYTF
.	13	TRBV27	TRBJ1-1	.	TGTGCCAGCAGAGGTGGAGGGGACACTGAAGCTTTCTTT	CASRGGGDTEAFF
.	14	TRBV28	TRBJ1-1	.	TGTGCCAGCAGTCCCCACAAGTCGACTACTGAAGCTTTCTTT	CASSPHKSTTEAFF
.	19	TRBV10-3	TRBJ2-2	TRBD1	TGTGCCATCAGTGAGACTAGACCGGGACAGGGGGCCGACACCGGGGAGCTGTTTTTT	CAISETRPGQGADTGELFF
.	18	TRBV3-1/TRBV3-2	TRBJ2-5	TRBD2	TGTGCCAGCAGCCAAGAGGCTCGAGCGGGGGGCCTTAAAGAGACCCAGTACTTC	CASSQEARAGGLKETQYF
.	14	TRBV3-1/TRBV3-2	TRBJ2-7	TRBD1	TGTGCCAGCAGCCAAGAGACAGGGAGCTACGAGCAGTACTTC	CASSQETGSYEQYF
.	16	TRBV11-2	TRBJ1-2	TRBD1	TGTGCCAGCAGCTTAGGCTTCAGGACAGGGTTCTATGGCTACACCTTC	CASSLGFRTGFYGYTF
.	14	TRBV6-2/TRBV6-3	TRBJ1-6	.	TGTGCCAGCAGTTGGAGCTCCTATAATTCACCCCTCCACTTT	CASSWSSYNSPLHF
.	13	TRBV12-3/TRBV12-4	TRBJ1-1	TRBD1	TGTGCCAGCAGCCAGGGGGCCAGAACTGAAGCTTTCTTT	CASSQGARTEAFF
few	16	TRBV13	TRBJ2-6	.	TGTGCCAGCAGCTTAGATACGGGGGCTGGGGCCAACGTCCTGACTTTC	CASSLDTGAGANVLTF